This TCR beta chain was observed in a study of T cells in Graves' hyperthyroidism and ophthalmopathy. The investigators amplified TCR beta CDR3 regions from RNA transcripts. Carried out on the TCR CDR3, a first-round RT-PCR used the HTBI primer set. TCRdb itself ran the multiplex PCR reads through MiXCR, one entry per CDR3 protein. The table has under 700,000 distinct CDR3 sequences, under 60% seen once. This clonotype was seen more than once but under ten times. Between the trimmed V and J ends, which lost 4 bases and 4 bases, there was a span of 8 bases. This CDR3 comprises 12 residues. The genes are TRBV12-3 or TRBV12-4 and TRBJ2-7, with D uncertain. Specimen: peripheral blood or thyroid tissue (not recorded which). The clonotype originates from a woman between 18 and 29 years old with Graves' hyperthyroidism. CDR3 nucleotides: TGTGCCAGCAGTTCCTTTGGTTACGAGCAGTACTTC. Its translation is CASSSFGYEQYF.